A single T cell receptor (beta chain) is shown here with its context. The trim removed 3 bases at V and 5 bases at J, leaving 12 bases unmatched. Germline values: CDR1 DFQATT, CDR2 SNEGSKA (reference sequence). The CDR3 contains 16 residues. This entry comes from a study of CD8 T cells in Susac syndrome. An amount of RNA that ranged from roughly 0.5 to 1 ug was reverse transcribed with random hexamers. TCRdb called the immunoSEQ multiplex PCR reads again in MiXCR, with one record for every CDR3 protein. Here the sample spans 200,000 or so distinct CDR3 sequences, around 95% being singletons. The V gene is TRBV20-1, the J gene TRBJ2-1, with 8 bases that match TRBD2. This receptor was taken from a human donor with Susac syndrome. Source material: CD8+ T cells from PBMCs. CDR3: CSARAPRSGSDNEQFF. The CDR3 DNA follows: TGCAGTGCTAGGGCCCCGCGAAGCGGGAGCGACAATGAGCAGTTCTTC.